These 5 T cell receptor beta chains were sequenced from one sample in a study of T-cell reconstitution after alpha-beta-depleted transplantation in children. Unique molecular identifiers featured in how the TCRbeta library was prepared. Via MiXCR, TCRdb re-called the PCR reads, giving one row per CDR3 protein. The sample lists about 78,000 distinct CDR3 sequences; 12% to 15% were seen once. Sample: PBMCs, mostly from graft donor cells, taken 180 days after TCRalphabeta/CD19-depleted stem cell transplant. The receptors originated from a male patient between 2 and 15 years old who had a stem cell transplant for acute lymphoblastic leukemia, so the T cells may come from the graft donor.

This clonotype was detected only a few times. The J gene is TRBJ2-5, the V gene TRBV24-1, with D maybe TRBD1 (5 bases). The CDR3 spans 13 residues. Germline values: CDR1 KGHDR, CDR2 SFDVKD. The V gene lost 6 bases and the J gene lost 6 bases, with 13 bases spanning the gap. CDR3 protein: CATSSPGIQTQYF. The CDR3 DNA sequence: TGTGCCACCAGTTCCCCAGGGATTCAGACCCAGTACTTC.

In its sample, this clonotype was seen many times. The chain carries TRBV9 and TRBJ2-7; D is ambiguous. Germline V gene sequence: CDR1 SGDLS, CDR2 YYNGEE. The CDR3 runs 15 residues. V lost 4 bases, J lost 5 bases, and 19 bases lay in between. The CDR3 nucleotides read TGTGCCAGCAGCCCCCCCGGGCGGCCGAGCAACGAGCAGTACTTC. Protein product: CASSPPGRPSNEQYF.

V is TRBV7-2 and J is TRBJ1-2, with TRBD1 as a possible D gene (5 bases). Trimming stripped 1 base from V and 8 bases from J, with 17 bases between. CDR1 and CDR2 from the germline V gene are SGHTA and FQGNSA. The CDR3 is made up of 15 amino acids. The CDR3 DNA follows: TGTGCCAGCAGCTTAGAGGCCAGGGAAGAGCGGGGCTACACCTTC. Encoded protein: CASSLEAREERGYTF. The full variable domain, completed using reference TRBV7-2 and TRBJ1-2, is GAGVSQSPSNKVTEKGKDVELRCDPISGHTALYWYRQSLGQGLEFLIYFQGNSAPDKSGLPSDRFSAERTGGSVSTLTIQRTQQEDSAVYLCASSLEAREERGYTFGSGTRLTVV.

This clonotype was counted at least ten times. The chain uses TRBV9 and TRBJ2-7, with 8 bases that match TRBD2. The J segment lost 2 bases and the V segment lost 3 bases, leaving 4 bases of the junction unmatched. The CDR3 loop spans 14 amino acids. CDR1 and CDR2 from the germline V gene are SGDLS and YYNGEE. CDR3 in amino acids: CASSDRGGAYEQYF. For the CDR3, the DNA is TGTGCCAGCAGCGACCGGGGGGGAGCCTACGAGCAGTACTTC. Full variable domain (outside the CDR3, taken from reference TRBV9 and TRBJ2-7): DSGVTQTPKHLITATGQRVTLRCSPRSGDLSVYWYQQSLDQGLQFLIQYYNGEERAKGNILERFSAQQFPDLHSELNLSSLELGDSALYFCASSDRGGAYEQYFGPGTRLTVT.

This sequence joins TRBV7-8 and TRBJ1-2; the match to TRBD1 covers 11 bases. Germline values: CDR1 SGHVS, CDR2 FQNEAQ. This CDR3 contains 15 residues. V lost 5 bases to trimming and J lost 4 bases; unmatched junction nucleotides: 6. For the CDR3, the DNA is TGTGCCAGCAGCGCCGGGACAGGGGGATCCTATGGCTACACCTTC. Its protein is CASSAGTGGSYGYTF.